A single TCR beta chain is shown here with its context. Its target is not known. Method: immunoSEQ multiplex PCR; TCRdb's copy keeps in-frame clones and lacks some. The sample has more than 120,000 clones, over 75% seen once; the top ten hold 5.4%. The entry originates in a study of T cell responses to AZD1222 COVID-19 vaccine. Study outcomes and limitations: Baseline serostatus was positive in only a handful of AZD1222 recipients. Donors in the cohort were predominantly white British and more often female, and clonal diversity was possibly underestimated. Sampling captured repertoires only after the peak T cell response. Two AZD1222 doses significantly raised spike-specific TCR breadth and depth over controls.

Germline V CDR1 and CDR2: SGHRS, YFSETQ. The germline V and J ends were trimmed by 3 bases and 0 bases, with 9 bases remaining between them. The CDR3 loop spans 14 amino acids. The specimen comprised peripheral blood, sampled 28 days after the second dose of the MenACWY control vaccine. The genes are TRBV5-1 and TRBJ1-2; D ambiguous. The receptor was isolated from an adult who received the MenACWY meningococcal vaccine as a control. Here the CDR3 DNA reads TGCGCCAGCAGCTCCGACGGTACTAACTATGGCTACACCTTC. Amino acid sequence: CASSSDGTNYGYTF.